Detailed here is one T cell receptor (beta chain). Its antigen is currently unknown. This entry is derived from a study of cytomegalovirus exposure and HLA in healthy donors. Data came from immunoSEQ multiplex PCR; TCRdb stores just in-frame clones and leaves some out. Of 150,000 to 200,000 clones listed, approximately 87% are singletons. Study observations and caveats: TCR clusters originating in the first cohort tended to co-occur in the approximately 130 validation repertoires, according to a later analysis.

Sequencing input: PBMCs. The source of this sequence is a woman aged 30 to 39 in good health and CMV-seronegative.

CDR3 amino acids: CASSLGVLYGYTF. The CDR3 DNA sequence: TGTGCCAGCAGCTTGGGGGTACTCTATGGCTACACCTTC. V is TRBV5-4 and J is TRBJ1-2; D is unclear. The CDR3 is 13 amino acids. V was cut by 0 bases and J by 4 bases, with 7 bases left in between. Germline-derived CDR1 and CDR2 are SGHNT and YYREEE (reference sequence).